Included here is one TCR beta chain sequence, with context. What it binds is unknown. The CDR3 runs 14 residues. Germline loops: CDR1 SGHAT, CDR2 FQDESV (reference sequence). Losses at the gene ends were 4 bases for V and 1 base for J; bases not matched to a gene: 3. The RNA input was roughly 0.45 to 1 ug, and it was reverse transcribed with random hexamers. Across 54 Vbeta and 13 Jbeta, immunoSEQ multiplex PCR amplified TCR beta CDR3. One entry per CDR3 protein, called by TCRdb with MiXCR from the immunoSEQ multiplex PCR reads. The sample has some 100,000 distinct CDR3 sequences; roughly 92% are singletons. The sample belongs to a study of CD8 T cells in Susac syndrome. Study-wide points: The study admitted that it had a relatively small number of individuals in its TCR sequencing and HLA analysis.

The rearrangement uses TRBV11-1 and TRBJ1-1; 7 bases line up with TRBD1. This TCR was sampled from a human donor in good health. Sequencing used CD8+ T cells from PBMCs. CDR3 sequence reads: CASSWDSQNTEAFF. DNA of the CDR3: TGTGCCAGCAGCTGGGACAGTCAGAACACTGAAGCTTTCTTT.